Following are 10 T cell receptor beta chains from one sample sequenced in a study of a mutant IDH1 vaccine in newly diagnosed glioma. Time point described: baseline, week 1 (first vaccination visit). Sample treatment: pre-vaccination baseline after standard-of-care therapy. Here immunoSEQ multiplex PCR was the method, and the copy in TCRdb shows in-frame clones only, minus some. The sample consists of 99,000 or so clones, roughly 90% of them appearing once. The material sequenced was PBMCs, taken from a glioma patient treated with radiotherapy, temozolomide or both. The receptor source for this set is a woman in her forties or fifties with glioma.

The chain uses TRBV28 and TRBJ1-6; D not resolved. Looked up from germline, CDR1 is MDHEN and CDR2 is SYDVKM. The CDR3 extends over 15 amino acids. The V and J ends lost 7 bases and 1 base respectively, with 11 bases between them. CDR3 nucleotide sequence: TGTGCCAGCACCCCCACCCCATCCTATAATTCACCCCTCCACTTT. Protein product: CASTPTPSYNSPLHF.

This chain connects TRBV7-3 to TRBJ2-5; possibly TRBD2 for D (5 bases). CDR3 length: 13 residues. Trimming took off 2 bases at V and 3 bases at J, with 7 bases between the two ends. Germline CDR1 SGHTA, CDR2 FQGTGA. This chain's CDR3 is CASSLYGEETQYF. CDR3 DNA: TGTGCCAGCAGCTTATACGGGGAAGAGACCCAGTACTTC.

This clone came up once. This chain uses TRBV20-1 with TRBJ2-7; no reliable D call. Trimming cost V 2 bases and J 4 bases, with 6 bases left between them. Germline V gives CDR1 DFQATT, CDR2 SNEGSKA (reference sequence). This CDR3 is built from 11 residues. The DNA for the CDR3 is TGCAGTGCTAGAACTTTATACGAGCAGTACTTC. Protein sequence: CSARTLYEQYF.

V usage is TRBV7-9 and J usage is TRBJ2-5, with TRBD2 matching over 12 bases. J lost 6 bases, V lost 5 bases, and 4 bases had no gene match. From germline, CDR1 is SEHNR and CDR2 FQNEAQ (reference sequence). CDR3 length: 14 residues. CDR3 loop: CASSVTSGSQTQYF. DNA of the CDR3: TGTGCCAGCAGCGTGACTAGCGGGAGTCAGACCCAGTACTTC.

The chain recombines TRBV5-1 with TRBJ2-1; the D call may be TRBD1 or TRBD2 (5 bases each). V was pared by 6 bases and J by 4 bases, with 20 bases between. The germline gives CDR1 SGHRS, CDR2 YFSETQ. The CDR3 spans 16 residues. The CDR3 DNA reads as TGCGCCAGCACCTCTAACTGGGGGTCTTCTTACAATGAGCAGTTCTTC. Encoded protein: CASTSNWGSSYNEQFF.

The CDR3 region has the DNA TGTGCCAGCAGTATAACTAGCGGGAGGGGGCCTGGGGCCAACGTCCTGACTTTC. This sequence encodes CASSITSGRGPGANVLTF. The chain employs TRBV27 and TRBJ2-6, with TRBD2 matching 13 bases. The ends lost 5 bases at V and 2 bases at J; junction bases unmatched: 6. The V gene's germline CDR1 is MNHEY and CDR2 SMNVEV (reference sequence). This CDR3 region has 18 residues.

The chain carries TRBV10-3 and TRBJ1-5, with 11 positions matching TRBD1. This CDR3 is 15 amino acids long. Germline V gene data show CDR1 as ENHRY and CDR2 as SYGVKD. V lost 5 bases to trimming and J lost 6 bases; unmatched junction nucleotides: 6. This CDR3 is CAISTGQGAGQPQHF. CDR3 in DNA: TGTGCCATCAGTACCGGACAGGGGGCTGGTCAGCCCCAGCATTTT.

The V gene is TRBV7-9, the J gene TRBJ1-2; D may be TRBD1 (6 bases). This CDR3 comprises 17 residues. Germline values: CDR1 SEHNR, CDR2 FQNEAQ (reference sequence). V lost 4 bases, J lost 0 bases, and 18 bases lay in between. The chain's CDR3 is CASSSPGGGQANYGYTF. CDR3 DNA sequence: TGTGCCAGCAGCTCTCCGGGCGGGGGCCAAGCTAACTATGGCTACACCTTC.

This clone was seen a few times. This chain uses TRBV19 with TRBJ2-1; D gene uncertain. V lost 7 bases and J lost 7, with 8 bases in between. CDR3 length: 11 amino acids. Germline CDR1 and CDR2: LNHDA and SQIVND (reference sequence). CDR3 in amino acids: CASTLRNEQFF. The CDR3 DNA sequence: TGTGCCAGTACCCTCCGGAATGAGCAGTTCTTC.

The chain joins TRBV18 to TRBJ2-7; tentative D call: TRBD2 (6 bases). The CDR3 totals 13 residues. Germline lookup yields CDR1 KGHSH and CDR2 LQKENI. Trimming left V 8 bases short and J 2 bases short, with 13 bases between. The CDR3, as DNA: TGTGCCAGCGCCTCCGGGAGCACCTACGAGCAGTACTTC. This translates into CASASGSTYEQYF.